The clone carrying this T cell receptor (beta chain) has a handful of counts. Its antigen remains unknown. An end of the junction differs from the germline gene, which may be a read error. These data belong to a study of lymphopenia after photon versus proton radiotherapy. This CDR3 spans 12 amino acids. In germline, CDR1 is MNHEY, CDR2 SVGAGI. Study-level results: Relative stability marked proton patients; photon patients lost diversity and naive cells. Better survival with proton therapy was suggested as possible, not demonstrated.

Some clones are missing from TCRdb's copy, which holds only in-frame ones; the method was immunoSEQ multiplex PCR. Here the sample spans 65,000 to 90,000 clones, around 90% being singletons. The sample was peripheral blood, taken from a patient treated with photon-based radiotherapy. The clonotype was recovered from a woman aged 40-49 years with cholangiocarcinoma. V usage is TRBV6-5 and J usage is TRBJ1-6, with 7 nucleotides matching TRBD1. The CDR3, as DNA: TGTGCCAGCAGTTACCGAGGGGGCGTTTCAACATTT. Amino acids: CASSYRGGVSTF.